These 32 T cell receptor beta chains were sequenced from one sample in a study of cytomegalovirus exposure and HLA in healthy donors. 13 Jbeta primers and 60 Vbeta primers were used for the PCR. The table came from immunoSEQ multiplex PCR; TCRdb's copy has only in-frame clones and leaves some out. The sample holds some 180,000 clones, 70% to 85% seen once. The sample consisted of PBMCs. The source of these receptors is a man aged 40-55 years in good health and CMV-seropositive.

The chain has TRBV5-6 and TRBJ2-5, with D possibly matching TRBD1 (6 bases). Between the trimmed V and J ends, which lost 2 bases and 2 bases, there was a span of 10 bases. There are 14 residues in the CDR3. Germline-derived CDR1 and CDR2 are SGHDT and YYEEEE. CDR3 nucleotide sequence: TGTGCCAGCAGCTTCGGGACACCGCAAGAGACCCAGTACTTC. Its protein product is CASSFGTPQETQYF.

This clone was found a few times. The chain carries TRBV7-9 and TRBJ1-6; 7 bases match TRBD1. J lost 10 bases, V lost 3 bases, and 12 bases had no gene match. This CDR3 has 16 amino acids. Per the germline V gene, CDR1 is SEHNR and CDR2 is FQNEAQ (reference sequence). Here the CDR3 reads CASSFFNPGQRSPLHF. The CDR3 region has the DNA TGTGCCAGCAGCTTTTTCAATCCGGGACAGAGGTCACCCCTCCACTTT.

V and J are TRBV29-1 and TRBJ2-5, with 8 bases lining up with TRBD1. TRBJ2-7 matches the DNA end more closely, so the J call is doubtful. Germline CDR1 is SQVTM and CDR2 is ANQGSEA. This CDR3 has 13 amino acids. The CDR3 loop reads CSVVGRGPYEQYF. The CDR3 region has the DNA TGCAGCGTTGTTGGCAGGGGGCCCTACGAGCAGTACTTC.

This clone has only a few counts. The gene calls are TRBV7-3 and TRBJ2-3, with 10 bases aligning to TRBD2. CDR1 is SGHTA, CDR2 FQGTGA, per germline. This CDR3 is 15 amino acids long. The ends lost 3 bases at V and 4 bases at J; junction bases unmatched: 4. This CDR3 is CASSLRLAGADTQYF. CDR3 sequence (DNA): TGTGCCAGCAGCTTGAGGCTAGCGGGGGCAGATACGCAGTATTTT.

This clone appeared a few times. The chain's CDR3 is CASSPGTGYQPQHF. CDR3 sequence (DNA): TGTGCCAGCTCACCAGGGACAGGGTATCAGCCCCAGCATTTT. V gene TRBV18 combines with J gene TRBJ1-5; the match to TRBD1 covers 9 bases. The CDR3 extends over 14 amino acids. V shed 2 bases and J 5 bases; nucleotides not matched to a gene: 1. Germline CDR1 is KGHSH and CDR2 is LQKENI.

The chain combines TRBV28 with TRBJ1-1; 7 bases are shared with TRBD1. V gave up 6 bases and J gave up 11 bases; unmatched junction bases: 9. CDR3 length: 12 residues. Germline V gene data show CDR1 as MDHEN and CDR2 as SYDVKM. CDR3 protein: CASRPPGGNAFF. The CDR3 DNA reads as TGTGCCAGCAGACCTCCAGGGGGTAATGCTTTCTTT.

The chain has TRBV6-5 and TRBJ1-2, with TRBD1 as a possible D gene (6 bases). Per germline, CDR1 MNHEY and CDR2 SVGAGI. The CDR3 sequence is 16 residues long. V was pared by 2 bases and J by 2 bases, with 15 bases between. The CDR3 loop is CASSYGGGDWNYGYTF. In DNA, the CDR3 is TGTGCCAGCAGTTACGGGGGGGGCGATTGGAACTATGGCTACACCTTC.

This rearrangement joins TRBV29-1 to TRBJ1-3; tentatively, D is TRBD1 (6 bases). Trimming removed 5 bases at V and 4 bases at J, with 15 bases between. Germline V lookup: CDR1 SQVTM, CDR2 ANQGSEA. The CDR3 has 14 residues. The CDR3 nucleotides read TGCAGCGTTTTTGACGGGACACAAGGAAACACCATATATTTT. Translation: CSVFDGTQGNTIYF.

The chain employs TRBV27 and TRBJ2-7; 9 nucleotides line up with TRBD2. Germline V gene sequence: CDR1 MNHEY, CDR2 SMNVEV (reference sequence). The V gene end was trimmed by 7 bases and the J gene end by 11 bases; junction bases not matched to a gene: 15. The CDR3 is 14 residues long. Here the CDR3 reads CASIPFLAAGGKYF. CDR3 sequence (DNA): TGTGCCAGCATCCCTTTTCTGGCCGCGGGGGGGAAGTACTTC.

The chain recombines TRBV4-1 with TRBJ2-4; 9 nucleotides agree with TRBD1. Germline lookup yields CDR1 MGHRA and CDR2 YSYEKL. Unmatched junction bases numbered 10, after V lost 1 base and J lost 0 bases. This CDR3 region has 19 residues. CDR3 DNA sequence: TGCGCCAGCAGCCAAGGCCCCCTGGGACAGGGTAGAGCCAAAAACATTCAGTACTTC. Its translation: CASSQGPLGQGRAKNIQYF.

The chain carries TRBV19 and TRBJ2-3; 12 nucleotides agree with TRBD2. The CDR3 covers 15 residues. The germline CDR1 and CDR2 sequences are LNHDA and SQIVND (reference sequence). After removal of 5 bases from V and 3 bases from J, the junction contained 3 bases not matched to a gene. CDR3 loop: CASSPGLAGTDTQYF. In DNA form, the CDR3 reads TGTGCCAGTAGTCCCGGACTAGCGGGAACAGATACGCAGTATTTT.

This chain links TRBV6-5 with TRBJ2-7, with D tentatively TRBD1 (6 bases). CDR3 size: 14 residues. The germline gives CDR1 MNHEY, CDR2 SVGAGI. V was trimmed by 6 bases and J by 3 bases, leaving 15 bases between them. In DNA form, the CDR3 reads TGTGCCAGCAGACCCTCAGGGGAGTTCTACGAGCAGTACTTC. This codes for CASRPSGEFYEQYF.

DNA of the CDR3: TGTGCCAGCAGCACGGGACAGGGTTCGTCTAATGGCTACACCTTC. This codes for CASSTGQGSSNGYTF. This rearrangement joins TRBV5-6 to TRBJ1-2; 9 nucleotides match TRBD1. This CDR3 has 15 amino acids. The V gene's germline CDR1 is SGHDT and CDR2 YYEEEE. The V segment lost 4 bases and the J segment 6 bases; nucleotides outside the gene matches: 10.

The J gene is TRBJ1-5, the V gene TRBV2; no firm D call. The germline CDR1 and CDR2 sequences are SNHLY and FYNNEI. Trimming shortened V by 1 base and J by 12 bases, and 10 bases separated the two germline ends. CDR3 length equals 12 residues. Here the CDR3 reads CASSEEEGIQHF. As DNA, the CDR3 is TGTGCCAGCAGTGAAGAGGAGGGTATCCAGCATTTT.

The chain joins TRBV6-5 to TRBJ1-1, with D unresolved. This CDR3 comprises 14 residues. Germline V lookup: CDR1 MNHEY, CDR2 SVGAGI. With 5 bases removed from V and 1 base from J, the gap between germline ends came to 11 bases. CDR3 region: CASSETHRNTEAFF. In DNA, the CDR3 is TGTGCCAGCAGTGAGACACACCGGAACACTGAAGCTTTCTTT.

The V gene is TRBV5-6, the J gene TRBJ2-1; TRBD1 aligns across 8 bases. The germline V gene encodes CDR1 SGHDT and CDR2 YYEEEE. V lost 4 bases, J lost 2 bases, and 8 bases stayed unmatched. There are 16 residues in the CDR3. CDR3 sequence: CASSLDRGFAYNEQFF. CDR3 bases: TGTGCCAGCAGCCTTGACAGGGGATTTGCCTACAATGAGCAGTTCTTC.

The J gene is TRBJ1-3, the V gene TRBV18; no definite D call. This CDR3 contains 17 residues. The V gene's germline CDR1 is KGHSH and CDR2 LQKENI. The ends were cut back, 1 base at V and 0 bases at J, with 13 bases in the middle. The CDR3 region has the DNA TGTGCCAGCTCACCACAGGAGTCCAATCTCTCTGGAAACACCATATATTTT. Protein product: CASSPQESNLSGNTIYF.

The V and J genes are TRBV6-4 and TRBJ1-1; 7 nucleotides match TRBD1. Trimming at V came to 5 bases and at J to 1 base, leaving 1 base not matched to a gene. Germline V CDR1 and CDR2: MRHNA, SNTAGT. There are 13 residues in the CDR3. CDR3 in amino acids: CASSQGGNTEAFF. The CDR3 DNA reads TGTGCCAGCAGTCAGGGGGGGAACACTGAAGCTTTCTTT.

The chain employs TRBV5-1 and TRBJ1-5; TRBD1 matches at 7 bases. Looked up from germline, CDR1 is SGHRS and CDR2 is YFSETQ. This CDR3 region has 15 residues. J lost 4 bases, V lost 2 bases, and 6 bases had no gene match. CDR3 protein: CASSFLGQPNQPQHF. CDR3 nucleotides: TGCGCCAGCAGCTTTTTGGGACAGCCGAATCAGCCCCAGCATTTT.

V and J are TRBV29-1 and TRBJ2-3, with D possibly being TRBD2 (5 bases). This CDR3 contains 12 residues. V lost 5 bases and J 6 bases, leaving 12 bases between the germline ends. CDR1 and CDR2 (germline): SQVTM, ANQGSEA. The CDR3 is CSVIPGKDTQYF. CDR3 nucleotides: TGCAGCGTTATTCCCGGGAAGGATACGCAGTATTTT.

This clone was counted only a few times. The chain joins TRBV5-1 to TRBJ2-5, with D perhaps matching TRBD2 (6 bases). Trimming took off 4 bases at V and 4 bases at J, with 14 bases between the two ends. The CDR3 consists of 14 residues. The germline CDR1 and CDR2 sequences are SGHRS and YFSETQ. CDR3: CASSGDWALETQYF. CDR3 sequence (DNA): TGCGCCAGCAGCGGGGACTGGGCCTTAGAGACCCAGTACTTC.

The gene calls are TRBV7-2 and TRBJ2-1, with D maybe TRBD2 (5 bases). V lost 4 bases to trimming and J lost 2 bases, with 15 bases between them. This CDR3 is built from 16 residues. Germline CDR1 and CDR2: SGHTA and FQGNSA. The CDR3 nucleotides read TGTGCCAGCAGCTCCACAGAGGGAATCACCTACAATGAGCAGTTCTTC. Translating it yields CASSSTEGITYNEQFF.

The rearrangement joins TRBV27 to TRBJ2-3, with D unclear. CDR1 and CDR2 (germline): MNHEY, SMNVEV (reference sequence). Trimming took off 3 bases at V and 2 bases at J, with 12 bases between the two ends. The CDR3 consists of 15 residues. The CDR3 spells CASSFWNSNTDTQYF. The CDR3, as DNA: TGTGCCAGCAGTTTTTGGAACAGCAACACAGATACGCAGTATTTT.

The V call is TRBV19, the J call TRBJ1-5, with D unclear. The CDR3 has 13 amino acids. The germline V gene has CDR1 LNHDA and CDR2 SQIVND (reference sequence). V was pared by 3 bases and J by 5 bases, with 8 bases between. Here the CDR3 DNA reads TGTGCCAGTAGTATCCTCCCCGATCAGCCCCAGCATTTT. Its translation: CASSILPDQPQHF.

The chain carries TRBV2 and TRBJ1-1, with a possible D match to TRBD1 (6 bases). The CDR3 loop spans 13 amino acids. Germline CDR1 is SNHLY and CDR2 is FYNNEI. With 6 bases removed from V and 3 bases from J, the gap between germline ends came to 11 bases. CDR3 region: CASRSAGDTEAFF. CDR3 nucleotides: TGTGCCAGCAGATCAGCAGGGGACACTGAAGCTTTCTTT.

The V and J genes are TRBV6-5 and TRBJ1-2; D is unresolved. The CDR3 is 14 amino acids. Trimming removed 2 bases at V and 4 bases at J, with 11 bases between. Germline CDR1 and CDR2: MNHEY and SVGAGI. This chain's CDR3 is CASSYLGGLYGYTF. CDR3 coding DNA: TGTGCCAGCAGTTACCTCGGAGGGCTCTATGGCTACACCTTC.

This chain uses TRBV7-9 with TRBJ1-4; unclear D gene. V was trimmed by 1 base and J by 10 bases, leaving 10 bases between them. CDR3 length equals 13 residues. Germline values: CDR1 SEHNR, CDR2 FQNEAQ (reference sequence). The CDR3 sequence is CASSLDQSGKLFF. The CDR3, as DNA: TGTGCCAGCAGCTTAGACCAGTCGGGAAAACTGTTTTTT.

The chain recombines TRBV18 with TRBJ1-1; D is possibly TRBD1 (5 bases). CDR3 length: 15 amino acids. The germline gives CDR1 KGHSH, CDR2 LQKENI. The germline V and J ends were trimmed by 0 bases and 1 base, with 9 bases remaining between them. The CDR3 region has the DNA TGTGCCAGCTCACCACCGTCAGGGAAGAACACTGAAGCTTTCTTT. Translation gives CASSPPSGKNTEAFF.

The gene calls are TRBV10-3 and TRBJ2-7; 11 bases line up with TRBD2. The CDR3 length is 14 residues. V lost 2 bases, J lost 4 bases, and 1 base stayed unmatched. In germline, CDR1 is ENHRY, CDR2 SYGVKD. This CDR3 reads CAISEASGGYEQYF. CDR3 DNA sequence: TGTGCCATCAGTGAGGCTAGCGGGGGGTACGAGCAGTACTTC.

J is TRBJ2-6 and V is TRBV29-1, with D maybe TRBD1 (6 bases). CDR3 size: 14 residues. Per the germline V gene, CDR1 is SQVTM and CDR2 is ANQGSEA. V shed 4 bases and J shed 1 base, with 8 bases lying between them. The CDR3 DNA reads TGCAGCGTTGTACAGGGATCTGGGGCCAACGTCCTGACTTTC. Translated: CSVVQGSGANVLTF. The full variable domain, with the rest looked up from reference TRBV29-1 and TRBJ2-6, is SAVISQKPSRDICQRGTSLTIQCQVDSQVTMMFWYRQQPGQSLTLIATANQGSEATYESGFVIDKFPISRPNLTFSTLTVSNMSPEDSSIYLCSVVQGSGANVLTFGAGSRLTVL.

The chain recombines TRBV5-1 with TRBJ1-2; the match to TRBD1 covers 7 bases. The CDR3 is made up of 15 amino acids. The germline CDR1 and CDR2 sequences are SGHRS and YFSETQ. The ends lost 0 bases at V and 4 bases at J; junction bases unmatched: 6. CDR3: CASSLAGQVSYGYTF. The DNA of the CDR3 is TGCGCCAGCAGCTTGGCCGGACAGGTATCCTATGGCTACACCTTC.

In its sample, this clone was seen a few times. The J gene is TRBJ2-3, the V gene TRBV6-1; TRBD1 matches at 8 bases. J gave up 4 bases and V 3 bases, and 3 bases lay outside the gene matches. The CDR3 is made up of 14 amino acids. CDR1 MNHNS and CDR2 SASEGT come from the germline V gene. CDR3 protein: CASSEDRVADTQYF. CDR3 nucleotide sequence: TGTGCCAGCAGTGAGGACAGGGTGGCAGATACGCAGTATTTT.